A selection of T cell receptor beta chains follows, all from one sample in a study of HIV-infected patients and healthy controls. TCRdb used MiXCR to reprocess the 5' RACE reads, holding one entry per CDR3 protein. The profile covers tens of thousands of distinct CDR3 sequences, with 19% appearing a single time and around 1.4% taken by the ten largest. Sequencing was performed on CD4+ T cells from blood. Receptors originate from a human donor in good health. CDR3s include the opening cysteine and the closing phenylalanine or tryptophan. The order of the fields is J gene, clone size, D gene, V gene, CDR3 DNA, CDR3 protein. A D gene is named only where the DNA matches it firmly. Rows may omit the clone size; those that give it use once, few, many or a size class.

TRBJ1-1	.	.	TRBV7-2	TGTGCCAGCAGCTTAGAAGGGTCTGTCGGCACTGAAGCTTTCTTT	CASSLEGSVGTEAFF
TRBJ1-5	many	.	TRBV19	TGTGCCAGTAGTACCACTTGGGGGCCCTATAGCAATCAGCCCCAGCATTTT	CASSTTWGPYSNQPQHF
TRBJ2-4	.	TRBD1	TRBV6-5	TGTGCCAGCAGTTTATCCGGGACAGAAAACATTCAGTACTTC	CASSLSGTENIQYF
TRBJ1-2	many	.	TRBV29-1	TGCAGCGTTGATCTCACCGGGACGGGAAACTATGGCTACACCTTC	CSVDLTGTGNYGYTF
TRBJ1-1	many	.	TRBV29-1	TGCAGCGTCGACCGGGGAGAACTCATGAACACTGAAGCTTTCTTT	CSVDRGELMNTEAFF
TRBJ2-7	many	.	TRBV28	TGTGCCAGCAGGATTTTTCAAATGGTAACCTACGAGCAGTACTTC	CASRIFQMVTYEQYF
TRBJ2-5	.	.	TRBV11-2	TGTGCCAGCAGCTTACTCCGGCAAGAGACCCAGTACTTC	CASSLLRQETQYF
TRBJ2-7	.	.	TRBV29-1	TGCAGCGTCGCCCTGCGATTCGGGTCCTACGAGCAGTACTTC	CSVALRFGSYEQYF
TRBJ2-5	.	.	TRBV23-1	TGCGCCAGCAGTCAATTCGGGACCCACACCGAAGGGCGAGAGACCCAGTACTTC	CASSQFGTHTEGRETQYF
TRBJ1-2	many	.	TRBV6-4	TGTGCCAGCAGTGAAAACCCCCTCTATGGCTACACCTTC	CASSENPLYGYTF
TRBJ2-4	.	TRBD1	TRBV25-1	TGTGCCAGCAGTGAGGGACAGGGACATATTCAGTACTTC	CASSEGQGHIQYF
TRBJ2-3	many	.	TRBV24-1	TGTGCCACCAGTGAGGCAGGGCAGGGCACAGATACGCAGTATTTT	CATSEAGQGTDTQYF
TRBJ2-7	few	TRBD2	TRBV12-3/TRBV12-4	TGTGCCAGCAGTTTTCCTTGGGTAGCGGGGGGGACGGGGGAGCAGTACTTC	CASSFPWVAGGTGEQYF
TRBJ1-3	.	.	TRBV6-6	TGTGCCAGCAGCGCAGGGGAATACACCATATATTTT	CASSAGEYTIYF
TRBJ1-1	many	.	TRBV6-2/TRBV6-3	TGTGCCAGCAGTTACCGGCCCAGGACTGAAGCTTTCTTT	CASSYRPRTEAFF
TRBJ1-1	few	.	TRBV15	TGTGCCACCAGCAGAGATCTCAGGCCAGAAGCTTTCTTT	CATSRDLRPEAFF
TRBJ1-1	.	.	TRBV20-1	TGCAGTGCTGGCCACCACAGTTTTGGGTCTGAAGCTTTCTTT	CSAGHHSFGSEAFF
TRBJ2-3	many	TRBD2	TRBV7-9	TGTGCCAGCAGCCTAGGGACTAGCGGGTTTCCGCAGTATTTT	CASSLGTSGFPQYF
TRBJ2-1	.	TRBD1	TRBV5-4	TGTGCCAGCAGCCCTAGGGACAGGGGAGAGGACAATGAGCAGTTCTTC	CASSPRDRGEDNEQFF
TRBJ1-6	.	.	TRBV7-8	TGTGCCAGCACCCTACAGAGCTCCTATAATTCACCCCTCCACTTT	CASTLQSSYNSPLHF
TRBJ2-5	many	.	TRBV9	TGTGCCAGCAGCGTGAGCCCGTCCCAAGAGACCCAGTACTTC	CASSVSPSQETQYF
TRBJ2-5	many	.	TRBV29-1	TGCAGCGTTGGGGCCAGCCAAGAGACCCAGTACTTC	CSVGASQETQYF
TRBJ2-3	.	.	TRBV28	TGTGCCAGCAGTTCCCAGGGATCAGCATTGGATACGCAGTATTTT	CASSSQGSALDTQYF